This record concerns one T cell receptor (beta chain) sequence. This clonotype appeared a few times. What antigen it recognizes has not been identified. No base-level quality is on record; no much larger clone is a single base apart. This entry belongs to a study of T cell repertoires in cytomegalovirus infection (dated by TCRdb to the late 2010s). Broadly, across the study: Alongside well-studied HLA-B-restricted epitopes, the peptide stimulations were aimed at recently identified HLA-C-restricted CMV epitopes, whose presentation resists viral immunomodulation. Donor HLA type was relevant to the analysis, as public TCR beta signatures indicated carriage of CMV infection together with the matching HLA type.

Findings and caveats that apply to the study as a whole: In the ex vivo response, HLA-C-restricted CMV-specific TCR beta clonotypes were dominant, and in two of eight donors the single most frequent clonotype came from this HLA-C-restricted group. In both this cohort and an independent cohort of some 370 donors, the cumulative frequency of public TCR beta family members distinguished carriers of CMV infection plus the relevant HLA type.

These reads were obtained on an Illumina HiSeq 1500. Starting from the raw public reads, TCRdb applied fastp trimming at Q25, assembled clones with MiXCR and retained in-frame beta chains. Duplicate CDR3 protein sequences are folded into a single record with the most common DNA and genes. Across this sample there are about 470,000 distinct CDR3 sequences, with roughly 43% seen only once. Roughly two fifths of the sample is held by the ten biggest clonotypes. The sample's treatment or condition label, in plain terms: in vitro stimulation with specific CMV peptide epitopes to enrich CMV-specific T cells. V is shortened by 8 bases, J by 5 bases, and the region joining them spans 15 bases. Via the germline V gene, CDR1 is MNHEY and CDR2 SVGEGT. Spanning cysteine to phenylalanine, the CDR3 consists of 13 amino acids. Here the CDR3 DNA is all that survives: 39 bases in frame from base 1.

The chain is assembled from TRBV6-2 or TRBV6-3 and TRBJ2-5; TRBD1 is possibly the D segment (5 matching bases). The sample consisted of cultured PBMCs, taken from culture after CMV antigen stimulation. The clonotype originates from a human donor in good health (CMV status not recorded). Some clones in this sample may be carry-over from other donors' samples. CDR3 reads: CASAIRGRETQYF. Here is the DNA: TGTGCCAGCGCAATAAGGGGCAGGGAGACCCAGTACTTC.